This record concerns one T cell receptor beta chain sequence. Its antigen remains unknown. Clones were read by immunoSEQ multiplex PCR, and TCRdb kept only the in-frame ones, dropping some. The sample lists approximately 980,000 clones, around 80% seen once, with roughly 1.5% in the top ten. V was pared by 0 bases and J by 3 bases, with 13 bases between. Germline values: CDR1 MNHEY, CDR2 SVGAGI. The CDR3 is 16 residues long. These data originate in a study of shared clonotypes between healthy human individuals. Study-level background: Serving as donors were a couple of women and a few men, whose ages spanned 18 to 49. For every donor, three CD4 naive, three CD4 memory, two CD8 naive and one CD8 memory plates were used.

Study-wide points: Lower generation probabilities were found for non-shared clonotypes than for those shared by all four donors. The study sampled only blood, and tissue repertoires likely differ.

Sequencing was carried out using memory CD4+ T cells sorted from blood. The subset is: CD45RA-negative fraction. The chain employs TRBV6-5 and TRBJ2-3, with D perhaps TRBD2 (7 bases). The sequence was obtained from a young man in good health. The CDR3 is CASSYSGGGRTDTQYF. CDR3 coding DNA: TGTGCCAGCAGTTACTCGGGGGGGGGCCGGACAGATACGCAGTATTTT.